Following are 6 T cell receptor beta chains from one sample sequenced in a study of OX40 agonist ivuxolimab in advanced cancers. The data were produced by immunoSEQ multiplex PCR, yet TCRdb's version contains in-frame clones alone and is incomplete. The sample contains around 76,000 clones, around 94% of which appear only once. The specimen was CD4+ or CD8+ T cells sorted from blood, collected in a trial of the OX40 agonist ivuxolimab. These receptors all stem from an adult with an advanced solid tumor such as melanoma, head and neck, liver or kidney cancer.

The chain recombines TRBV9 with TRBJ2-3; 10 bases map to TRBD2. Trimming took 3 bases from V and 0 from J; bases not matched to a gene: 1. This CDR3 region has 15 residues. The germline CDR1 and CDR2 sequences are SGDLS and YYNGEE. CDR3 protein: CASSASGSSTDTQYF. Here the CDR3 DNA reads TGTGCCAGCAGCGCTAGCGGGAGTAGCACAGATACGCAGTATTTT.

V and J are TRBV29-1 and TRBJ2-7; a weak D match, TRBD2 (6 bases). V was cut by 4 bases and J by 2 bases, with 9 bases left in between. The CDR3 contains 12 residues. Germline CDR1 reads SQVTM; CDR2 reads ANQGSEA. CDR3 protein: CSVGDLTYEQYF. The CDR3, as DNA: TGCAGCGTTGGGGACTTAACCTACGAGCAGTACTTC.

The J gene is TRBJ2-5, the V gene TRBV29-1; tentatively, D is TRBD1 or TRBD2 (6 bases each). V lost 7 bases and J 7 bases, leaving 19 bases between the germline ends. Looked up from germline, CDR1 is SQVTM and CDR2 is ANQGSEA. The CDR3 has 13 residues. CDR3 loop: CSAETEGGGTQYF. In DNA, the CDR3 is TGCAGCGCAGAGACAGAGGGGGGTGGGACCCAGTACTTC.

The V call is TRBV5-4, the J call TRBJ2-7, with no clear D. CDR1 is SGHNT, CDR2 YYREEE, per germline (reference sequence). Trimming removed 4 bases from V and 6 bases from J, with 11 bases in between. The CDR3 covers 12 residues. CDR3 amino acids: CASSLGYTEQYF. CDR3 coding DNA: TGTGCCAGCAGCCTAGGCTACACCGAGCAGTACTTC.

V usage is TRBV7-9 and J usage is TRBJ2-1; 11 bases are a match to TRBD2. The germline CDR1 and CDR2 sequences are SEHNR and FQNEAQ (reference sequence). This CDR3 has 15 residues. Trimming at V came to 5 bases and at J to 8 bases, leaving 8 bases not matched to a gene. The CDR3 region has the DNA TGTGCCAGCAGCCCCGTACTAGCGGGAGCGGATGAGCAGTTCTTC. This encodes CASSPVLAGADEQFF.

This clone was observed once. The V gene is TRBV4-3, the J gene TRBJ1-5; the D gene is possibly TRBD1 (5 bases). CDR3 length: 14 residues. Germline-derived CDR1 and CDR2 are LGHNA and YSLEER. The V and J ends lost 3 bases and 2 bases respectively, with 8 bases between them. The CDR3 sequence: CASSHGGGNQPQHF. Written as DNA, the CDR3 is TGCGCCAGCAGCCACGGGGGGGGCAATCAGCCCCAGCATTTT.